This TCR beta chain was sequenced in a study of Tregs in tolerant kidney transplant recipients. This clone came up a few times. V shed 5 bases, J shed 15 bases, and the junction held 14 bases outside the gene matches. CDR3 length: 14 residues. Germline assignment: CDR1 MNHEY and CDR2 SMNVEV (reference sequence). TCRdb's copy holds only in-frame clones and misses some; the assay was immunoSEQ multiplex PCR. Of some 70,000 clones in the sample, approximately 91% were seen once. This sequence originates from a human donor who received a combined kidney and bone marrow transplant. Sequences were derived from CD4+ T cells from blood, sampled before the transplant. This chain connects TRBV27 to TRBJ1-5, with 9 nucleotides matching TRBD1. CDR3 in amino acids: CASSTGTGHSFWHF. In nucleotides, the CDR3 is TGTGCCAGCAGTACCGGGACAGGGCACTCCTTTTGGCATTTT.